These 2 T cell receptor beta chains came from one sample sequenced in a study of Graves' ophthalmopathy and Graves' hyperthyroidism. Amplified material comprised TCR beta CDR3 regions derived from RNA transcripts. First-round RT-PCR relied on HTBI primers, and a second-round multiplex PCR came next. TCRdb re-analysed the multiplex PCR reads in MiXCR, keeping a single row per CDR3 protein. The sample has about 50,000 distinct CDR3 sequences; approximately 50% are singletons. Sequenced material: peripheral blood. The source is an adult woman with Graves' ophthalmopathy.

In its sample, this clonotype was seen many times. The V and J genes are TRBV18 and TRBJ1-6; 8 nucleotides align to TRBD1. CDR1 KGHSH and CDR2 LQKENI come from the germline V gene. V gave up 4 bases and J gave up 8 bases; unmatched junction bases: 4. The CDR3 spans 14 residues. The CDR3 protein is CASSLSQGDSPLHF. CDR3 nucleotides: TGTGCCAGCTCACTCTCACAGGGGGATTCACCCCTCCACTTT.

This clonotype was observed a handful of times. The chain links TRBV10-3 to TRBJ2-1; 7 bases fit TRBD2. The germline V gene has CDR1 ENHRY and CDR2 SYGVKD. The ends lost 3 bases at V and 7 bases at J; junction bases unmatched: 9. This CDR3 has 15 residues. CDR3 bases: TGTGCCATCAGTGACGGTCTAGCGGACGGGAATGAGCAGTTCTTC. Its protein is CAISDGLADGNEQFF.